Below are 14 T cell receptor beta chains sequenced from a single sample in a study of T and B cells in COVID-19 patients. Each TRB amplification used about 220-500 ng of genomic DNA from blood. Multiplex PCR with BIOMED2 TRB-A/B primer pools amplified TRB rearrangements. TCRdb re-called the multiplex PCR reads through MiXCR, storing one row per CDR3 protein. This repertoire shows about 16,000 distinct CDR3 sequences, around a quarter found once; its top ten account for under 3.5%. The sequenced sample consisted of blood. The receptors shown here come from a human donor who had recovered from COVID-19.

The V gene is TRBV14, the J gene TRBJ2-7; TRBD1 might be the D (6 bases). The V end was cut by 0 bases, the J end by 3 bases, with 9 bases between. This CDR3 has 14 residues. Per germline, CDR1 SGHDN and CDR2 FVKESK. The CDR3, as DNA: TGTGCCAGCAGCCAAGAAAACAGGGTCTACGAGCAGTACTTC. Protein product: CASSQENRVYEQYF.

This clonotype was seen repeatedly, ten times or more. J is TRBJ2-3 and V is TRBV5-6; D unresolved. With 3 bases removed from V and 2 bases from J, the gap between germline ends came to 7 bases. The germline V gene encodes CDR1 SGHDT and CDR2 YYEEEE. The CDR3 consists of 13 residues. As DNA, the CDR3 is TGTGCCAGCAGCTCCTCCAACACAGATACGCAGTATTTT. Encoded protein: CASSSSNTDTQYF.

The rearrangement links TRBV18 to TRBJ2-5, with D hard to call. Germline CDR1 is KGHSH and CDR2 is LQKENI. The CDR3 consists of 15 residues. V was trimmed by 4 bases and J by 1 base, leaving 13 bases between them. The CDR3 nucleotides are TGTGCCAGCTCACACTCCAAAGCGACCCAAGAGACCCAGTACTTC. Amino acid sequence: CASSHSKATQETQYF.

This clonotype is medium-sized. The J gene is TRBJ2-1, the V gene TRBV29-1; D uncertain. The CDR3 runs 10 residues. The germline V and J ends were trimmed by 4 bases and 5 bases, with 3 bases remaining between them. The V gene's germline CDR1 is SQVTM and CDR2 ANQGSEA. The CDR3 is CSVANNEQFF. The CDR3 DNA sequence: TGCAGCGTTGCTAACAATGAGCAGTTCTTC.

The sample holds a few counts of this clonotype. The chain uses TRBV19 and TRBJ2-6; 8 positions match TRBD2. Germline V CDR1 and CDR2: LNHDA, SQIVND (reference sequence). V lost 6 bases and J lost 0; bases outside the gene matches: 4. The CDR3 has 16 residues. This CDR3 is CASSGGVYSGANVLTF. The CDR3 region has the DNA TGTGCCAGTAGCGGGGGGGTTTACTCTGGGGCCAACGTCCTGACTTTC.

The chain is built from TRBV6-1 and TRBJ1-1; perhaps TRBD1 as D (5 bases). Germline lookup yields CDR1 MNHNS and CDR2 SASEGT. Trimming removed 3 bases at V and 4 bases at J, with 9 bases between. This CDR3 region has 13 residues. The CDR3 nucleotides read TGTGCCAGCAGTGACGGGGCTTTCACTGAAGCTTTCTTT. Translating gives CASSDGAFTEAFF.

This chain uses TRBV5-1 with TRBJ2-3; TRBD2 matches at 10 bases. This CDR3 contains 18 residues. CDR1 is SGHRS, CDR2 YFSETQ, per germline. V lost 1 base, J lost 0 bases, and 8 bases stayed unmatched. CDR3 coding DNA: TGCGCCAGCAGCTTGTGGCTAGCGGGGGACTCTAGCACAGATACGCAGTATTTT. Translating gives CASSLWLAGDSSTDTQYF. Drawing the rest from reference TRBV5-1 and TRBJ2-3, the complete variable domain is KAGVTQTPRYLIKTRGQQVTLSCSPISGHRSVSWYQQTPGQGLQFLFEYFSETQRNKGNFPGRFSGRQFSNSRSEMNVSTLELGDSALYLCASSLWLAGDSSTDTQYFGPGTRLTVL.

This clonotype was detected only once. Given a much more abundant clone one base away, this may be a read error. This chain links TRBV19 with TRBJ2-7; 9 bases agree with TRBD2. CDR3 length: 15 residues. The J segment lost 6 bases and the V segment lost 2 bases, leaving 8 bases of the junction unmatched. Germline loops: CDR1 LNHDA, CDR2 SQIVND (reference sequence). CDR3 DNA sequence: TGTGCCAGTAGTATAATAGCGGGAGCGCCCTGCGAGCAGTACTTC. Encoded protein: CASSIIAGAPCEQYF.

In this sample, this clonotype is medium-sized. CDR3 sequence (DNA): TGTGCCAGCCGCTTGAGCGAGACCTACGAGCAGTACTTC. Its protein product is CASRLSETYEQYF. The rearrangement joins TRBV19 to TRBJ2-7; no definite D call. Trimming shortened V by 9 bases and J by 2 bases, and 14 bases separated the two germline ends. CDR3 length equals 13 residues. Germline V gives CDR1 LNHDA, CDR2 SQIVND (reference sequence). The variable domain in full, completed from reference TRBV19 and TRBJ2-7, reads DGGITQSPKYLFRKEGQNVTLSCEQNLNHDAMYWYRQDPGQGLRLIYYSQIVNDFQKGDIAEGYSVSREKKESFPLTVTSAQKNPTAFYLCASRLSETYEQYFGPGTRLTVT.

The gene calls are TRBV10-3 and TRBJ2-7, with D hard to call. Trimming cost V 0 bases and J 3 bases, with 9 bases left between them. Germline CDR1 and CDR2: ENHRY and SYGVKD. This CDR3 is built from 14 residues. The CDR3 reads CAISESGQLYEQYF. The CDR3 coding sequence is TGTGCCATCAGTGAGTCCGGGCAGCTCTACGAGCAGTACTTC.

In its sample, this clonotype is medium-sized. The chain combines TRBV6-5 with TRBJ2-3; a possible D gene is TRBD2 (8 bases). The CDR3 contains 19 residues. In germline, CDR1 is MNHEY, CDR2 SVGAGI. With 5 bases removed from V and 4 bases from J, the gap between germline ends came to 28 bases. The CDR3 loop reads CASSRASLIAGRGPDTQYF. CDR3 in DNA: TGTGCCAGCAGTCGCGCAAGTCTGATAGCGGGGAGGGGGCCAGATACGCAGTATTTT.

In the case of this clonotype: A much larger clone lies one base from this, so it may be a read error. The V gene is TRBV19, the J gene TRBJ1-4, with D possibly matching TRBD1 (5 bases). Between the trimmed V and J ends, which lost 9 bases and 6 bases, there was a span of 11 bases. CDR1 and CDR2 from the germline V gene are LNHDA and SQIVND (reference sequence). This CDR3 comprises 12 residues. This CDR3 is CASKGSDEKLFF. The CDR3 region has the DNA TGTGCCAGCAAGGGGTCTGATGAAAAACTGTTTTTT.

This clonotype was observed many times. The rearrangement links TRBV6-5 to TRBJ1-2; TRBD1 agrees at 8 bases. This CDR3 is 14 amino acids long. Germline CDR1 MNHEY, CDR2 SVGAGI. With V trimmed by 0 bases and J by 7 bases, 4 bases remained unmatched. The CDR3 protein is CASSYSDRASGYTF. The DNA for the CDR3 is TGTGCCAGCAGTTACTCGGACAGGGCAAGTGGCTACACCTTC.

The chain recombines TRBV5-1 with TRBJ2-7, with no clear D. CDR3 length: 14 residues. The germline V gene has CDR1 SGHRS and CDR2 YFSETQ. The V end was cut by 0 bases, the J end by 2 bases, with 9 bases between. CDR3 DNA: TGCGCCAGCAGCTTGGTTGTCAGCCCCTACGAGCAGTACTTC. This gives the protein CASSLVVSPYEQYF.